Listed here is a single T cell receptor beta chain. This clonotype has a count of ten or more. Which antigen it targets is not known. Base qualities are not recorded, but no much larger clone differs from it by a single base. The library was obtained by PCR. Instrument used: Illumina HiSeq 2500. TCR libraries were prepared with molecular barcoding, using unique molecular identifiers to normalize TCRbeta repertoire quantification. TCRdb reanalyzed the raw reads on its own, using fastp at Q25 for trimming and MiXCR for clone calling, and kept in-frame beta chains. Rows with a matching CDR3 protein are joined into one entry that keeps the most common DNA and genes. The sample includes 90,000 to 100,000 distinct CDR3 sequences, with more than 20% observed a single time. The top ten clonotypes cover about 22% of the sample. These data originate in a study of T-cell reconstitution after alpha-beta-depleted transplantation in children (dated by TCRdb to the mid-2010s). Background on the whole study: T-cell immune reconstitution after TCRalphabeta/CD19-depleted allogeneic hematopoietic cell transplantation in children was quantitatively tracked in the study by means of TCR repertoire profiling.

General findings and caveats noted by the study authors: The apparently early alphabetaT-cell count recovery about two months after transplant was reportedly dependent on only several hundred rapidly expanded clones derived from non-depleted graft cells. The frequencies of hyperexpanded clones fell over the following months, and after one year, T-cell counts and TCRbeta diversity were mostly attributed to newly produced T cells. In some patients, the high TCRbeta diversity seen at day 60 was put down to recipient T cells and intrathymic progenitors that had survived conditioning.

V lost 4 bases and J lost 3 bases, and the count of bases not matched to a germline gene is 1. The CDR3 spans 12 residues, from the cysteine through the phenylalanine. Only the CDR3 part of the read is kept: 36 bases, read in frame from the first base. The germline V gene (reference sequence) supplies CDR1 DFQATT and CDR2 SNEGSKA. The treatment or condition label here, explained by the study, means: allogeneic hematopoietic cell transplantation with graft depleted of TCRalphabeta T cells and CD19 B cells. TCRalphabeta/CD19-depleted allogeneic hematopoietic cell grafts were given to the transplant recipients, all of whom were children.

This TCR was sampled from a boy between 2 and 10 years old with acute lymphoblastic leukemia, due to receive a stem cell transplant. The sequence links TRBV20-1 to TRBJ1-2; TRBD1 matches 8 bases in the middle. This specimen was PBMCs, taken before TCRalphabeta/CD19-depleted stem cell transplant. The CDR3 region has the sequence CSAKQGDYGYTF. Read as DNA, the sequence is TGCAGTGCTAAACAGGGGGACTATGGCTACACCTTC.